A selection of T cell receptor beta chains follows, all from one sample in a study of T cell responses to AZD1222 COVID-19 vaccine. The protocol was immunoSEQ multiplex PCR, while the TCRdb copy is restricted to in-frame clones and leaves out a portion. The table has under 200,000 clones, roughly 90% seen once. The specimen was peripheral blood, collected on day 0 of AZD1222 vaccination. These receptor sequences come from an adult in good health. Each CDR3 is given with its conserved first and last residue. D genes are given only for firm matches. For some rows the clone size is stated as once, few or many, or as a class when expanded; others skip it.

clone size,D gene,V gene,J gene,CDR3 protein,CDR3 DNA
-,-,TRBV2,TRBJ2-7,CASSGGTSYEQYF,TGTGCCAGCAGTGGGGGCACTTCCTACGAGCAGTACTTC
-,-,TRBV7-8,TRBJ1-3,CASSRRGSGNTIYF,TGTGCCAGCTCCCGCCGAGGGTCTGGAAACACCATATATTTT
-,-,TRBV9,TRBJ1-6,CASSEVFYNSPLHF,TGTGCCAGCAGCGAAGTCTTCTATAATTCACCCCTCCACTTT
-,-,TRBV28,TRBJ1-5,CASSLSSSRMPQHF,TGTGCCAGCAGTTTATCCAGCTCCCGAATGCCCCAGCATTTT
-,TRBD1,TRBV28,TRBJ1-4,CASSFDSDRMGEKLFF,TGTGCCAGCAGTTTTGACTCGGACAGGATGGGAGAAAAACTGTTTTTT
few,TRBD1,TRBV19,TRBJ2-5,CASSIYIGTEETQYF,TGTGCCAGTAGTATATATATTGGGACAGAAGAGACCCAGTACTTC
-,-,TRBV10-3,TRBJ2-7,CAISDQGSYEQYF,TGTGCCATCAGTGATCAGGGTTCCTACGAGCAGTACTTC
-,-,TRBV12-3/TRBV12-4,TRBJ1-4,CASSLDEKLFF,TGTGCCAGCAGTTTAGATGAAAAACTGTTTTTT
-,TRBD1,TRBV4-3,TRBJ1-1,CASSIRTGALNTEAFF,TGCGCCAGCAGCATCCGGACAGGGGCCCTGAACACTGAAGCTTTCTTT
few,TRBD1,TRBV5-1,TRBJ1-4,CASRLSPTGGNEKLFF,TGCGCCAGCAGACTTTCCCCCACAGGGGGGAATGAAAAACTGTTTTTT
-,TRBD1,TRBV6-2/TRBV6-3,TRBJ2-7,CASSPTGGEQYF,TGTGCCAGCAGTCCGACAGGGGGCGAGCAGTACTTC
-,TRBD2,TRBV9,TRBJ2-2,CASSVVASGNTGELFF,TGTGCCAGCAGCGTAGTGGCTAGCGGGAACACCGGGGAGCTGTTTTTT
-,TRBD2,TRBV9,TRBJ2-5,CASSAGGAQETQYF,TGTGCCAGCAGCGCCGGGGGGGCCCAAGAGACCCAGTACTTC
-,-,TRBV7-9,TRBJ1-3,CASSPSESRGGRTIYF,TGTGCCAGCAGCCCCTCCGAGAGTCGGGGTGGTCGCACCATATATTTT
few,-,TRBV9,TRBJ1-3,CASSVVEGNTIYF,TGTGCCAGCAGCGTAGTGGAGGGAAACACCATATATTTT
-,TRBD1,TRBV5-1,TRBJ1-3,CASSLAPGQADTIYF,TGCGCCAGCAGCTTGGCCCCCGGACAGGCAGACACCATATATTTT
-,-,TRBV6-1,TRBJ2-2,CASSEGAAGTGELFF,TGTGCCAGCAGTGAGGGAGCGGCGGGCACCGGGGAGCTGTTTTTT
-,TRBD1,TRBV3-1/TRBV3-2,TRBJ1-2,CASSQGTGTNYGYTF,TGTGCCAGCAGCCAGGGGACAGGAACTAACTATGGCTACACCTTC
-,-,TRBV7-9,TRBJ2-2,CASPRYAGELFF,TGTGCCAGCCCGAGATACGCCGGGGAGCTGTTTTTT
-,-,TRBV27,TRBJ1-1,CASSRGRINTEAFF,TGTGCCAGCAGTCGGGGGCGGATAAACACTGAAGCTTTCTTT
-,-,TRBV5-5,TRBJ2-1,CASSLSETSYNEQFF,TGTGCCAGCAGCTTGAGTGAGACTAGCTACAATGAGCAGTTCTTC
-,-,TRBV19,TRBJ2-2,CASRLMTNTGELFF,TGTGCCAGTAGGCTTATGACGAACACCGGGGAGCTGTTTTTT
-,-,TRBV5-4,TRBJ2-1,CASSSEGLPNNEQFF,TGTGCCAGCAGCTCCGAGGGACTCCCAAACAATGAGCAGTTCTTC
-,TRBD1,TRBV6-6,TRBJ1-1,CASSLTSWDRVVNTEAFF,TGTGCCAGCAGTCTCACTTCCTGGGACAGGGTGGTGAACACTGAAGCTTTCTTT
-,-,TRBV7-2,TRBJ1-5,CASSSIYRDPQHF,TGTGCCAGCAGCTCTATATACCGGGACCCCCAGCATTTT
-,-,TRBV7-2,TRBJ1-1,CASSLVRDQGVRTEAFF,TGTGCCAGCAGCTTAGTCCGGGACCAGGGCGTGAGGACTGAAGCTTTCTTT
-,-,TRBV5-5,TRBJ1-4,CASSLTSATNEKLFF,TGTGCCAGCAGCTTAACGTCTGCAACTAATGAAAAACTGTTTTTT
-,TRBD2,TRBV5-1,TRBJ2-2,CASGSGGANTGELFF,TGCGCCAGCGGTAGCGGGGGCGCGAACACCGGGGAGCTGTTTTTT
-,-,TRBV7-2,TRBJ2-7,CASSSPSGYEQYF,TGTGCCAGCAGCTCCCCCAGTGGCTACGAGCAGTACTTC
-,-,TRBV6-2/TRBV6-3,TRBJ1-6,CASSYGAASPLHF,TGTGCCAGCAGTTACGGAGCAGCTTCACCCCTCCACTTT
-,-,TRBV19,TRBJ2-1,CASSLETTTYNEQFF,TGTGCCAGTAGTTTGGAGACAACCACCTACAATGAGCAGTTCTTC
-,-,TRBV7-9,TRBJ2-7,CASSLRQNYEQYF,TGTGCCAGCAGCTTACGCCAGAACTACGAGCAGTACTTC
few,-,TRBV4-3,TRBJ1-4,CASSHSRLEANEKLFF,TGCGCCAGCAGCCATTCTCGTCTCGAGGCTAATGAAAAACTGTTTTTT
-,-,TRBV24-1,TRBJ2-2,CATSDAEKNTGELFF,TGTGCCACCAGTGATGCCGAAAAGAACACCGGGGAGCTGTTTTTT
-,-,TRBV19,TRBJ1-1,CASTNPGTSMRAFF,TGTGCCAGTACTAACCCGGGGACCTCAATGCGGGCTTTCTTT